The sequence of this T cell receptor (beta chain) was determined in a study of spatial heterogeneity in lung cancer. TCRdb re-analysed the 5' RACE reads in MiXCR, keeping a single row per CDR3 protein. Here the sample spans roughly 7,800 distinct CDR3 sequences, about 14% being singletons. Documented time point: sample taken at primary tumor resection. As regards this clonotype: Germline is not matched at one junction end, which may reflect a read error.

Sequenced material: normal lung tissue next to the tumor, taken at surgery. This receptor was obtained from a male donor with early-stage non-small cell lung cancer.

The DNA for the CDR3 is TGTGCCGGTAGTATGGGAGCCAAAAACATTCAGTACTTC. This translates into CAGSMGAKNIQYF. The chain is built from TRBV19 and TRBJ2-4; unclear D gene. Germline V gives CDR1 LNHDA, CDR2 SQIVND (reference sequence). This CDR3 has 13 residues. The variable domain in full, completed from reference TRBV19 and TRBJ2-4, reads DGGITQSPKYLFRKEGQNVTLSCEQNLNHDAMYWYRQDPGQGLRLIYYSQIVNDFQKGDIAEGYSVSREKKESFPLTVTSAQKNPTAFYLCAGSMGAKNIQYFGAGTRLSVL.